This TCR beta chain was found in a study of vaccination and CD4 T cells after COVID-19. V gave up 6 bases and J gave up 9 bases, with 2 bases separating them. The germline CDR1 and CDR2 sequences are SEHNR and FQNEAQ (reference sequence). The CDR3 has 8 amino acids. This clonotype was observed a handful of times. Its antigen is not identified. Sequenced with the Oncomine TCR Beta short-read assay was DNA taken from cultured CD4+ T cells. A single record per CDR3 protein comes from TCRdb applying MiXCR to the PCR reads. Here the sample spans around 13,000 distinct CDR3 sequences, 35% to 55% being singletons. Treatment in this sample: roughly 10-day PBMC culture with coronavirus spike peptide pools or control peptides (ViraFEST assay).

This receptor was identified in a human donor who had recovered from COVID-19. The chain recombines TRBV7-9 with TRBJ1-2; D call uncertain. Sequenced sample: CD4+ T cells from blood, cultured in vitro. The CDR3 loop is CASSRYTF. CDR3 nucleotide sequence: TGTGCCAGCAGTCGCTACACCTTC.